This T cell receptor (beta chain) was found in a study of cytomegalovirus exposure and HLA in healthy donors. Germline V CDR1 and CDR2: SGHNT, YYREEE (reference sequence). V was clipped by 4 bases and J by 8 bases; unmatched bases: 9. This CDR3 has 15 amino acids. With 60 Vbeta and 13 Jbeta primers, the PCR was carried out. Libraries were prepared by immunoSEQ multiplex PCR; TCRdb keeps only in-frame clonotypes and omits some of them. The top ten clones hold around 5.4% of a sample with 200,000 to 250,000 clones, about four fifths of them seen once. The TCR was taken from a woman aged 40 to 49 in good health and CMV-seropositive. The gene calls are TRBV5-4 and TRBJ1-4, with 9 nucleotides matching TRBD1. The sequencing sample was made of PBMCs. The CDR3 loop is CASSPTGGEGEKLFF. The CDR3 DNA sequence: TGTGCCAGCAGCCCCACAGGGGGCGAAGGCGAAAAACTGTTTTTT.